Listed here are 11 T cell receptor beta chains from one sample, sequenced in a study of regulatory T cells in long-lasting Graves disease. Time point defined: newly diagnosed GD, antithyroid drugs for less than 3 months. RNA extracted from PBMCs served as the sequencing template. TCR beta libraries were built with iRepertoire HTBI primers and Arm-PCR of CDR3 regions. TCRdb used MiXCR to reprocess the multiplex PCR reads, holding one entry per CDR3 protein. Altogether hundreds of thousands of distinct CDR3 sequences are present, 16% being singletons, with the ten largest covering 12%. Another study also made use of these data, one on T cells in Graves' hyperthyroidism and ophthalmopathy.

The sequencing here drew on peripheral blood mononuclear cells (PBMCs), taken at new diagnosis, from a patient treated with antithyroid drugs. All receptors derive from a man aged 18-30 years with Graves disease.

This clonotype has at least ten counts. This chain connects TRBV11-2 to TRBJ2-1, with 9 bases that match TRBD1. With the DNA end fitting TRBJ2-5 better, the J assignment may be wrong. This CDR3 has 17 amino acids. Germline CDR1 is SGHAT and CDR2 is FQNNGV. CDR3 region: CASSSNRGREGGETQYF. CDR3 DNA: TGTGCCAGCAGCTCCAACAGGGGGCGCGAGGGGGGGGAGACCCAGTACTTC.

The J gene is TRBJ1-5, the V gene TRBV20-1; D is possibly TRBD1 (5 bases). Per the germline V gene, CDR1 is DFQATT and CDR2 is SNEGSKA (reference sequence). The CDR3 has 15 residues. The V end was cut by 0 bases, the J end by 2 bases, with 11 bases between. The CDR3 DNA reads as TGCAGTGCTAGAGATTGGGGCGATGGCAATCAGCCCCAGCATTTT. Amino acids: CSARDWGDGNQPQHF.

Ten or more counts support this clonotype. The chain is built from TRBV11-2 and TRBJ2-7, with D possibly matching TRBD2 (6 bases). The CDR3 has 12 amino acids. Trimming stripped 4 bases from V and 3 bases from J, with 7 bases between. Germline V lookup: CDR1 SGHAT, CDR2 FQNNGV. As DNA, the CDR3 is TGTGCCAGCAGCTGGGACTTCTACGAGCAGTACTTC. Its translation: CASSWDFYEQYF.

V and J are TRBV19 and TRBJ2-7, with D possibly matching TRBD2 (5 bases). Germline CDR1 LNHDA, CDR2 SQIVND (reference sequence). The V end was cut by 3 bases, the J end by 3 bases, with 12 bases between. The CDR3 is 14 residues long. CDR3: CASSIGGADYEQYF. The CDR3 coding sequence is TGTGCCAGTAGTATTGGAGGAGCCGACTACGAGCAGTACTTC. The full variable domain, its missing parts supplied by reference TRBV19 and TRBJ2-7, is DGGITQSPKYLFRKEGQNVTLSCEQNLNHDAMYWYRQDPGQGLRLIYYSQIVNDFQKGDIAEGYSVSREKKESFPLTVTSAQKNPTAFYLCASSIGGADYEQYFGPGTRLTVT.

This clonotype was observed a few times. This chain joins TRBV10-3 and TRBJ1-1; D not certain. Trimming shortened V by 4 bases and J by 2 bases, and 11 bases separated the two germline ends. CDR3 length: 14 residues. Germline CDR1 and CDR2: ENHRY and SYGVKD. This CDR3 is CAISGSTRNTEAFF. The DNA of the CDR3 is TGTGCCATCAGTGGAAGTACCCGAAACACTGAAGCTTTCTTT.

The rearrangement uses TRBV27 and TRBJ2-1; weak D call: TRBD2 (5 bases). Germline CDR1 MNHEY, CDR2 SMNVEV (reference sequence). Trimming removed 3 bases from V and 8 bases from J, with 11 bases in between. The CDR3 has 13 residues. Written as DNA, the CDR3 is TGTGCCAGCAGTTTCGCGACGGGATATGAGCAGTTCTTC. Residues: CASSFATGYEQFF.

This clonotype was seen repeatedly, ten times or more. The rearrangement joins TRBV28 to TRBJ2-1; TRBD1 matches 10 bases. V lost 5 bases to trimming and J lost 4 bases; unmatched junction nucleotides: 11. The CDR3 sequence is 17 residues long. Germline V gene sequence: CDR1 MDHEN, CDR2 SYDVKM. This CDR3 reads CASSLLAPGQGYNEQFF. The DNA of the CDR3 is TGTGCCAGCAGTCTGTTGGCACCGGGACAGGGGTACAATGAGCAGTTCTTC.

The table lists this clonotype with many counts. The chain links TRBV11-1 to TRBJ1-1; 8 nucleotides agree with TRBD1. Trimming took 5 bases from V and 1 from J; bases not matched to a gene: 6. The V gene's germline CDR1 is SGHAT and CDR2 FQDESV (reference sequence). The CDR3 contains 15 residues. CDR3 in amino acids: CASSRIGTGNTEAFF. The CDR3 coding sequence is TGTGCCAGCAGCCGAATCGGGACAGGGAACACTGAAGCTTTCTTT.

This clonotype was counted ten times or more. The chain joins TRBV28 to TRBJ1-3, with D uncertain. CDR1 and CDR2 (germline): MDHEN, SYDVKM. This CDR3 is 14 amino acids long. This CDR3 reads CGSGSGFSGNTIYF. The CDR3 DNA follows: TGTGGTAGCGGCAGCGGATTCTCTGGAAACACCATATATTTT.

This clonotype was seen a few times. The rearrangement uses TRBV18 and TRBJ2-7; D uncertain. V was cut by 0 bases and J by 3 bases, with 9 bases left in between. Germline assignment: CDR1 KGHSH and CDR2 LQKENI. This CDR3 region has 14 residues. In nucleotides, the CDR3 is TGTGCCAGCTCACCACCTTCCAGCGACTACGAGCAGTACTTC. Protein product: CASSPPSSDYEQYF. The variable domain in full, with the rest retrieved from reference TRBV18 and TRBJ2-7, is NAGVMQNPRHLVRRRGQEARLRCSPMKGHSHVYWYRQLPEEGLKFMVYLQKENIIDESGMPKERFSAEFPKEGPSILRIQQVVRGDSAAYFCASSPPSSDYEQYFGPGTRLTVT.

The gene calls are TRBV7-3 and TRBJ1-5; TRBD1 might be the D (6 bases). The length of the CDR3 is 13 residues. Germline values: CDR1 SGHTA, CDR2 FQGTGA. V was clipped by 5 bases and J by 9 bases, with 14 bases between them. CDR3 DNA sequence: TGTGCCAGCAGCAGCGAGGGGGGTACGCCCCAGCATTTT. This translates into CASSSEGGTPQHF.